This TCR beta chain was observed in a study of OX40 agonist ivuxolimab in advanced cancers. Study-level information: Partial responses occurred in Three dose-escalation patients, one with hepatocellular carcinoma and two with cutaneous melanoma.

Study findings and constraints: Average numbers of expanded clones were greater in CD8+ T cells than in CD4+. Partial responders at 0.1-3.0 mg/kg had among the lowest clonal expansion.

The CDR3 has 14 residues. V was trimmed by 7 bases and J by 3 bases, leaving 13 bases between them. Germline values: CDR1 MNHNS, CDR2 SASEGT. In the case of this clone: Its antigen is undetermined.

Profiling relied on immunoSEQ multiplex PCR, and the TCRdb table lists in-frame clones only, not all of them. The table lists about 77,000 clones, 85% of them singletons. The origin of this receptor is an adult with an advanced solid tumor such as melanoma, head and neck, liver or kidney cancer. The genes are TRBV6-1 and TRBJ1-5; no definite D call. The sample here was CD4+ or CD8+ T cells sorted from blood, taken in a trial of the OX40 agonist ivuxolimab. DNA for the CDR3: TGTGCCAGCACAGAATCCCCCACCAATCAGCCCCAGCATTTT. Protein product: CASTESPTNQPQHF.